This T cell receptor (beta chain) was recovered during a study of blood T cell repertoires in COVID-19. Study details: Whether acute or convalescent, the COVID-19 samples came from the United States, Italy and Spain. The cDNA or gDNA used as material had been derived from T cells, B-cell-depleted T cells, or PBMCs.

Germline loops: CDR1 KGHDR, CDR2 SFDVKD. This CDR3 region has 15 residues. Unmatched junction bases numbered 6, after V lost 4 bases and J lost 8 bases. How the authors handled the data: Amplifying reference gene primers gave estimates of nucleated cell counts. TCRdb keeps only in-frame clones here, not all; method: immunoSEQ multiplex PCR. The V and J calls and clone size were taken over from that table, and D and trimming were inferred from the DNA. The sample lists 200,000 to 250,000 clones; approximately 84% were seen once. Sequenced sample: peripheral blood. The receptor was isolated from a woman between 45 and 60 years old with active or convalescent COVID-19. This sequence joins TRBV24-1 and TRBJ2-1, with 11 bases that match TRBD1. For the CDR3, the DNA is TGTGCCACCAGTGACCCGGGACAGGGGGGAGATGAGCAGTTCTTC. It codes for CATSDPGQGGDEQFF.